This T cell receptor (beta chain) was profiled in a study of cytomegalovirus exposure and HLA in healthy donors. Study-wide results and caveats: The classifier, whose performance was assessed in both the original and validation cohorts, reportedly diagnosed cytomegalovirus status with high specificity and sensitivity. Upon later analysis, HLA-associated TCR beta chains proved more clonally expanded than other, equally common chains. Cytomegalovirus association was assigned to about 150 TCR beta chains.

Each donor's status was that of a healthy bone marrow donor. Use of 60 Vbeta and 13 Jbeta primers characterized the PCR. Sequencing used immunoSEQ multiplex PCR; TCRdb keeps in-frame clones, though not all of them. Its table records about 34,000 clones. With regard to this clone: The antigen is undetermined.

Per germline, CDR1 MDHEN and CDR2 SYDVKM. Trimming left V 3 bases short and J 1 base short, with 9 bases between. This CDR3 comprises 14 residues. Sequenced: PBMCs. The chain carries TRBV28 and TRBJ1-1; D call uncertain. The TCR originated in a human donor in good health. CDR3 residues: CASSLRERNTEAFF. DNA for the CDR3: TGTGCCAGCAGTTTGAGGGAGAGGAACACTGAAGCTTTCTTT.